The 19 T cell receptor beta chains below all came from one sample that was sequenced in a study of T-cell memory formation after mild COVID-19. One entry per CDR3 protein results from TCRdb running MiXCR on the 5' RACE reads. The sample includes under 300,000 distinct CDR3 sequences, over 9% of them seen just once. Sequencing was done on a sample of PBMCs or a T cell subset sorted from them (not recorded which). The receptors were gathered from a man between 18 and 29 years old who had mild COVID-19 (a few samples of this study predate the infection). Cell type and time point are not known.

The chain employs TRBV7-9 and TRBJ2-5; possibly TRBD2 for D (6 bases). V gave up 8 bases and J gave up 5 bases, with 12 bases separating them. The germline V gene has CDR1 SEHNR and CDR2 FQNEAQ (reference sequence). This CDR3 has 12 amino acids. CDR3: CASGISGETQYF. The DNA for the CDR3 is TGTGCCAGCGGGATCAGCGGGGAGACCCAGTACTTC. Complete variable domain (other parts from reference TRBV7-9 and TRBJ2-5): DTGVSQNPRHKITKRGQNVTFRCDPISEHNRLYWYRQTLGQGPEFLTYFQNEAQLEKSRLLSDRFSAERPKGSFSTLEIQRTEQGDSAMYLCASGISGETQYFGPGTRLLVL.

This clonotype has only a few counts. The rearrangement links TRBV20-1 to TRBJ1-3, with D possibly being TRBD1 (5 bases). The CDR3 covers 16 residues. Germline lookup yields CDR1 DFQATT and CDR2 SNEGSKA (reference sequence). Trimming cost V 0 bases and J 0 bases, with 12 bases left between them. The CDR3 sequence: CSARDPTAYSGNTIYF. DNA of the CDR3: TGCAGTGCTAGAGATCCGACAGCCTACTCTGGAAACACCATATATTTT.

This clonotype was seen a few times. The CDR3 coding sequence is TGTGCCAGCAGGTTCGGTGCGGACACTGAAGCTTTCTTT. Protein sequence: CASRFGADTEAFF. The V and J genes are TRBV7-9 and TRBJ1-1; D is ambiguous. The CDR3 extends over 13 amino acids. In germline, CDR1 is SEHNR, CDR2 FQNEAQ (reference sequence). V was clipped by 6 bases and J by 3 bases, with 11 bases between them. The variable domain in full, with the rest retrieved from reference TRBV7-9 and TRBJ1-1, is DTGVSQNPRHKITKRGQNVTFRCDPISEHNRLYWYRQTLGQGPEFLTYFQNEAQLEKSRLLSDRFSAERPKGSFSTLEIQRTEQGDSAMYLCASRFGADTEAFFGQGTRLTVV.

The gene calls are TRBV19 and TRBJ2-1; a possible D gene is TRBD1 (5 bases). The CDR3 loop spans 15 amino acids. V dropped 2 bases and J dropped 0 bases, with 8 bases sitting between them. In germline, CDR1 is LNHDA, CDR2 SQIVND (reference sequence). The CDR3 bases are TGTGCCAGTAGTATAACAGGCTACTCCTACAATGAGCAGTTCTTC. Protein: CASSITGYSYNEQFF.

This clonotype was seen at least ten times. This chain joins TRBV7-2 and TRBJ2-5, with TRBD1 matching over 9 bases. V was clipped by 4 bases and J by 4 bases; unmatched bases: 1. The CDR3 sequence is 13 residues long. Germline values: CDR1 SGHTA, CDR2 FQGNSA. The CDR3 bases are TGTGCCAGCAGCTCGGGACAGGGAGAGACCCAGTACTTC. This encodes CASSSGQGETQYF.

The chain carries TRBV20-1 and TRBJ1-1; no definite D call. Germline lookup yields CDR1 DFQATT and CDR2 SNEGSKA (reference sequence). The CDR3 consists of 18 residues. V lost 4 bases and J lost 6, with 30 bases in between. The CDR3 reads CSAKRPFDTSKGLAEAFF. The CDR3 DNA is TGCAGTGCTAAGCGACCATTCGATACGTCGAAGGGATTGGCTGAAGCTTTCTTT.

The chain carries TRBV5-1 and TRBJ2-3, with D perhaps matching TRBD1 or TRBD2 (5 bases each). The germline V gene has CDR1 SGHRS and CDR2 YFSETQ. There are 14 residues in the CDR3. The V gene lost 2 bases and the J gene lost 5 bases, with 12 bases spanning the gap. The CDR3 protein is CASSFAGTRDTQYF. In nucleotides, the CDR3 is TGCGCCAGCAGCTTCGCCGGGACGCGAGATACGCAGTATTTT.

This clonotype has at least ten counts. The genes are TRBV24-1 and TRBJ2-2, with TRBD1 matching over 12 bases. This CDR3 spans 21 amino acids. CDR1 is KGHDR and CDR2 is SFDVKD in the germline V gene. The trim removed 4 bases at V and 1 base at J, leaving 15 bases unmatched. CDR3 protein: CATSDPGTGGARGRNTGELFF. In DNA form, the CDR3 reads TGTGCCACCAGTGACCCCGGGACAGGGGGCGCAAGGGGGAGGAACACCGGGGAGCTGTTTTTT.

This clonotype was seen only a few times. This chain connects TRBV12-3 or TRBV12-4 to TRBJ1-3; D is ambiguous. This CDR3 comprises 15 residues. Trimming pared 0 bases from V and 2 bases from J, leaving 8 bases between. CDR3 in DNA: TGTGCCAGCAGTTTAGCAGGGATTACTGGAAACACCATATATTTT. Its translation is CASSLAGITGNTIYF.

J is TRBJ2-1 and V is TRBV5-1, with 10 nucleotides matching TRBD1. From germline, CDR1 is SGHRS and CDR2 YFSETQ. J gave up 8 bases and V 4 bases, and 3 bases lay outside the gene matches. CDR3 length equals 13 residues. The CDR3 loop is CASSGGTGDEQFF. The CDR3 bases are TGCGCCAGCAGCGGAGGGACAGGGGATGAGCAGTTCTTC.

This clonotype was counted between two and nine times. A junction end diverges from the germline sequence, so it may reflect a read error. The genes are TRBV4-3 and TRBJ1-1, with a tentative D call TRBD1 (6 bases). Per germline, CDR1 LGHNA and CDR2 YSLEER. The length of the CDR3 is 12 residues. CDR3 amino acids: CASSEEGTEAFF. CDR3 nucleotides: TGCGCCAGCAGCGAAGAAGGGACAGAAGCTTTCTTT.

There are a few counts of this clonotype. The chain links TRBV5-1 to TRBJ2-1; the D gene is possibly TRBD1 (6 bases). The CDR3 loop spans 15 amino acids. Germline loops: CDR1 SGHRS, CDR2 YFSETQ. Trimming stripped 1 base from V and 0 bases from J, with 8 bases between. The chain's CDR3 is CASSLQGSSYNEQFF. DNA for the CDR3: TGCGCCAGCAGCTTGCAGGGGAGCTCCTACAATGAGCAGTTCTTC.

This clonotype was counted ten times or more. The chain has TRBV5-1 and TRBJ1-1; TRBD1 is a possible D gene (6 bases). The CDR3 has 15 residues. V was trimmed by 1 base and J by 1 base, leaving 11 bases between them. CDR1 is SGHRS and CDR2 is YFSETQ in the germline V gene. CDR3 in amino acids: CASSLRSGANTEAFF. DNA for the CDR3: TGCGCCAGCAGCTTGCGGTCGGGGGCGAACACTGAAGCTTTCTTT.

The chain links TRBV27 to TRBJ1-1; D perhaps matches TRBD1 (6 bases). The V and J ends lost 7 bases and 0 bases respectively, with 15 bases between them. Germline-derived CDR1 and CDR2 are MNHEY and SMNVEV (reference sequence). This CDR3 has 15 residues. The CDR3 nucleotides are TGTGCCAGCAACACCGGGCCAGGGGTGAACACTGAAGCTTTCTTT. Its translation: CASNTGPGVNTEAFF.

This clonotype turned up a few times. V is TRBV7-2 and J is TRBJ1-1; D is undetermined. Trimming took off 5 bases at V and 3 bases at J, with 13 bases between the two ends. The germline CDR1 and CDR2 sequences are SGHTA and FQGNSA. CDR3 length equals 14 residues. The DNA of the CDR3 is TGTGCCAGCAGCCGCATCCGTGGTTACACTGAAGCTTTCTTT. It specifies CASSRIRGYTEAFF. The complete variable domain, with remaining parts taken from reference TRBV7-2 and TRBJ1-1, reads GAGVSQSPSNKVTEKGKDVELRCDPISGHTALYWYRQSLGQGLEFLIYFQGNSAPDKSGLPSDRFSAERTGGSVSTLTIQRTQQEDSAVYLCASSRIRGYTEAFFGQGTRLTVV.

This clonotype was counted a few times. This chain links TRBV6-5 with TRBJ2-7; 11 nucleotides match TRBD2. CDR3 length: 14 residues. The V and J ends lost 5 bases and 6 bases, in that order; junction bases with no gene match: 6. Germline assignment: CDR1 MNHEY and CDR2 SVGAGI. The CDR3 DNA reads TGTGCCAGCAGTCCTAGCGGGGGGTTTTTCGAGCAGTACTTC. Translating gives CASSPSGGFFEQYF.

This clonotype was counted at least ten times. The chain combines TRBV20-1 with TRBJ1-1; D is uncertain. This CDR3 has 12 residues. Trimming removed 1 base from V and 2 bases from J, with 5 bases in between. From germline, CDR1 is DFQATT and CDR2 SNEGSKA (reference sequence). CDR3 protein: CSARAGNTEAFF. The CDR3 region has the DNA TGCAGTGCTAGAGCAGGAAACACTGAAGCTTTCTTT.

This clonotype was counted many times. V gene TRBV5-1 combines with J gene TRBJ2-3; D possibly uses TRBD1 or TRBD2 (5 bases each). Trimming removed 3 bases from V and 2 bases from J, with 16 bases in between. Germline V CDR1 and CDR2: SGHRS, YFSETQ. This CDR3 comprises 16 residues. The CDR3 loop reads CASSSSGLALTDTQYF. As DNA, the CDR3 is TGCGCCAGCAGCTCCTCGGGGCTAGCCCTCACAGATACGCAGTATTTT.

The chain joins TRBV7-2 to TRBJ2-4; 8 positions match TRBD1. The CDR3 runs 15 residues. Unmatched junction bases numbered 3, after V lost 5 bases and J lost 0 bases. The germline gives CDR1 SGHTA, CDR2 FQGNSA. The CDR3 nucleotides read TGTGCCAGCAGCACAGGGGGACTAGCCAAAAACATTCAGTACTTC. This codes for CASSTGGLAKNIQYF.